The 12 T cell receptor beta chains listed next were all sequenced from one sample in a study of blood T cell repertoires in COVID-19. TCRdb's copy holds only in-frame clones and misses some; the assay was immunoSEQ multiplex PCR. The sample consists of some 140,000 clones, roughly 80% of them appearing once. The sequencing input was peripheral blood. These receptors originate from a woman aged 60-70 years with acute or convalescent COVID-19.

The gene calls are TRBV7-3 and TRBJ2-2; D call uncertain. The V and J ends lost 6 bases and 6 bases respectively, with 20 bases between them. Germline-derived CDR1 and CDR2 are SGHTA and FQGTGA. The CDR3 is 16 amino acids. The CDR3 nucleotides are TGTGCCAGCAGGCGTTCAGGTTCAACTTTCGCCGGGGAGCTGTTTTTT. Encoded protein: CASRRSGSTFAGELFF.

The CDR3 region is CSVERGSYGYTF. DNA of the CDR3: TGCAGCGTTGAACGGGGGAGTTATGGCTACACCTTC. V gene TRBV29-1 combines with J gene TRBJ1-2; perhaps TRBD1 as D (5 bases). The CDR3 sequence is 12 residues long. V lost 2 bases and J 5 bases, leaving 9 bases between the germline ends. The germline V gene encodes CDR1 SQVTM and CDR2 ANQGSEA.

The V call is TRBV5-1, the J call TRBJ2-1, with D perhaps matching TRBD1 (6 bases). CDR1 SGHRS and CDR2 YFSETQ come from the germline V gene. V was clipped by 5 bases and J by 7 bases, with 25 bases between them. The CDR3 is 17 amino acids. CDR3 in amino acids: CASRLRLQGFLGNEQFF. The CDR3 DNA is TGCGCCAGCAGACTCAGGTTACAGGGATTTTTAGGGAATGAGCAGTTCTTC.

The genes are TRBV28 and TRBJ1-1; a weak D match, TRBD1 (6 bases). V lost 6 bases, J lost 6 bases, and 14 bases lay in between. CDR3 size: 13 residues. Germline V lookup: CDR1 MDHEN, CDR2 SYDVKM. The CDR3 region is CASRGAPESEAFF. In DNA form, the CDR3 reads TGTGCCAGCAGGGGGGCACCAGAGTCTGAAGCTTTCTTT.

The rearrangement joins TRBV21-1 to TRBJ1-5. TRBV21-1 is tagged as a pseudogene. The CDR3 runs to 11 residues. The CDR3 sequence: CASYPGQPQHF. The CDR3 DNA sequence: TGTGCCAGCTACCCGGGGCAGCCCCAGCATTTT.

V and J are TRBV5-1 and TRBJ2-1; 10 positions agree with TRBD1. The V and J ends lost 5 bases and 5 bases, in that order; junction bases with no gene match: 4. Germline assignment: CDR1 SGHRS and CDR2 YFSETQ. The CDR3 length is 14 residues. CDR3 sequence reads: CASRGQGVNNEQFF. The CDR3 bases are TGCGCCAGCAGAGGACAGGGGGTTAACAATGAGCAGTTCTTC.

This clone has just one count. The chain carries TRBV6-4 and TRBJ1-1; D gene ambiguous. This CDR3 is built from 14 residues. The V end lost 5 bases, the J end lost 10 bases, and 20 bases lay between the germline ends. Germline assignment: CDR1 MRHNA and CDR2 SNTAGT. The CDR3 sequence is CASSPREVLYRAFF. The CDR3 coding sequence is TGTGCCAGCAGTCCTCGGGAGGTACTTTATAGAGCTTTCTTT.

The gene calls are TRBV3-1 (or the pseudogene TRBV3-2) and TRBJ1-1; 10 bases agree with TRBD1. Germline V gene lookup returns CDR1 LGHDT and CDR2 YNNKEL (reference sequence). Trimming removed 5 bases from V and 6 bases from J; junction bases left unmatched: 6. CDR3 length equals 14 residues. As DNA, the CDR3 is TGTGCCAGCAGCGCACACGGGACAGGGGCTGAAGCTTTCTTT. It yields the protein CASSAHGTGAEAFF.

The chain has TRBV4-2 and TRBJ1-1, with D unclear. Germline CDR1 is LGHNA and CDR2 is YNFKEQ. Deletions cut 4 bases from V and 2 bases from J, with 8 bases between. The CDR3 length is 13 residues. CDR3 protein: CASSREYNTEAFF. The DNA for the CDR3 is TGTGCCAGCAGCCGGGAGTACAACACTGAAGCTTTCTTT.

This chain's CDR3 is CASSLLLAGGADTQYF. Written as DNA, the CDR3 is TGTGCCAGCAGTTTACTCTTGGCGGGGGGGGCAGATACGCAGTATTTT. The rearrangement links TRBV28 to TRBJ2-3; 9 nucleotides match TRBD2. Per the germline V gene, CDR1 is MDHEN and CDR2 is SYDVKM. The CDR3 totals 16 residues. V lost 2 bases to trimming and J lost 4 bases; unmatched junction nucleotides: 7.

A few counts support this clone. The chain uses TRBV9 and TRBJ1-1; D unclear. This CDR3 region has 14 residues. Germline V gene lookup returns CDR1 SGDLS and CDR2 YYNGEE. The ends were cut back, 3 bases at V and 2 bases at J, with 11 bases in the middle. CDR3 in amino acids: CASSAVQVNTEAFF. CDR3 DNA sequence: TGTGCCAGCAGCGCCGTTCAGGTAAACACTGAAGCTTTCTTT. Combining the CDR3 with reference TRBV9 and TRBJ1-1 gives the whole variable domain DSGVTQTPKHLITATGQRVTLRCSPRSGDLSVYWYQQSLDQGLQFLIQYYNGEERAKGNILERFSAQQFPDLHSELNLSSLELGDSALYFCASSAVQVNTEAFFGQGTRLTVV.

The chain has TRBV5-1 and TRBJ2-1, with TRBD2 matching over 8 bases. V lost 0 bases and J lost 7; bases outside the gene matches: 6. Germline values: CDR1 SGHRS, CDR2 YFSETQ. This CDR3 is built from 15 residues. The CDR3 sequence: CASSLAGKRENEQFF. The CDR3, as DNA: TGCGCCAGCAGCTTGGCCGGGAAGCGGGAGAATGAGCAGTTCTTC.